These 15 T cell receptor beta chains originate from one sample sequenced in a study of OX40 agonist ivuxolimab in advanced cancers. TCRdb's table, derived via immunoSEQ multiplex PCR, lists solely in-frame clones and lacks some. The sample records tens of thousands of clones, about nine tenths being singletons. The material was CD4+ or CD8+ T cells sorted from blood, obtained in a trial of the OX40 agonist ivuxolimab. The receptors were gathered from an adult with an advanced solid tumor such as melanoma, head and neck, liver or kidney cancer.

This clone has only one observation. The genes are TRBV27 and TRBJ2-2, with unresolved D. Germline CDR1 MNHEY, CDR2 SMNVEV (reference sequence). V lost 5 bases, J lost 0 bases, and 10 bases lay in between. The CDR3 extends over 15 amino acids. The CDR3 is CASSDLTTNTGELFF. For the CDR3, the DNA is TGTGCCAGCAGTGATTTGACCACGAACACCGGGGAGCTGTTTTTT.

DNA of the CDR3: TGTGCCAGCAGCTTATTACAGGGTTCCTCCTACGAGCAGTACTTC. Amino acids: CASSLLQGSSYEQYF. V usage is TRBV5-5 and J usage is TRBJ2-7; tentatively, D is TRBD1 (6 bases). CDR1 SGHKS and CDR2 YYEKEE come from the germline V gene (reference sequence). This CDR3 region has 15 residues. V was clipped by 2 bases and J by 0 bases, with 12 bases between them.

This clone has just one count. The CDR3 region has the DNA TGCGCCAGCAGCACGCACCCGGGACAGGGGGACTATGGCTACACCTTC. Protein: CASSTHPGQGDYGYTF. The chain has TRBV5-1 and TRBJ1-2, with TRBD1 identical over 11 bases. Germline V lookup: CDR1 SGHRS, CDR2 YFSETQ. V shed 4 bases and J 3 bases; nucleotides not matched to a gene: 8. The CDR3 is 16 residues long.

This chain links TRBV30 with TRBJ1-2, with D unclear. The CDR3 length is 11 residues. Trimming cost V 4 bases and J 7 bases, with 10 bases left between them. The germline gives CDR1 GTSNPN, CDR2 SVGIG (reference sequence). The CDR3 coding sequence is TGTGCCTGGATTACCGCGTTTGGCTACACCTTC. It encodes CAWITAFGYTF. The full variable domain, completed using reference TRBV30 and TRBJ1-2, is SQTIHQWPATLVQPVGSPLSLECTVEGTSNPNLYWYRQAAGRGLQLLFYSVGIGQISSEVPQNLSASRPQDRQFILSSKKLLLSDSGFYLCAWITAFGYTFGSGTRLTVV.

V gene TRBV27 combines with J gene TRBJ2-1; 10 nucleotides align to TRBD2. This CDR3 has 14 residues. Per the germline V gene, CDR1 is MNHEY and CDR2 is SMNVEV (reference sequence). With 5 bases clipped from V and 10 bases from J, the junction kept 8 bases outside the gene matches. Here the CDR3 reads CASSPGLAGVEQFF. The CDR3 DNA reads TGTGCCAGCAGTCCCGGCCTAGCGGGAGTGGAGCAGTTCTTC.

The CDR3 sequence is CASSQEGQETYEQYF. CDR3 coding DNA: TGCGCCAGCAGCCAAGAGGGACAGGAGACCTACGAGCAGTACTTC. The rearrangement links TRBV4-3 to TRBJ2-7; TRBD1 aligns across 8 bases. Germline V gives CDR1 LGHNA, CDR2 YSLEER. Trimming removed 0 bases from V and 2 bases from J; junction bases left unmatched: 3. CDR3 length equals 15 residues.

The V call is TRBV5-6, the J call TRBJ1-5, with D tentatively TRBD1 (5 bases). This CDR3 contains 14 residues. V dropped 2 bases and J dropped 4 bases, with 10 bases sitting between them. CDR1 is SGHDT and CDR2 is YYEEEE in the germline V gene. CDR3 bases: TGTGCCAGCAGCTTCGGGACCTATAATCAGCCCCAGCATTTT. Translated: CASSFGTYNQPQHF.

This chain joins TRBV2 and TRBJ1-1; D ambiguous. Germline-derived CDR1 and CDR2 are SNHLY and FYNNEI. CDR3 length: 11 residues. V was shortened by 7 bases and J by 6 bases, with 9 bases between the two germline ends. As DNA, the CDR3 is TGTGCCAGCATTGTCGCCGCTGAAGCTTTCTTT. Its protein is CASIVAAEAFF.

The CDR3 coding sequence is TGTGCCAGCAGCCCACCAGGGGAGACTGAAGCTTTCTTT. Amino acid sequence: CASSPPGETEAFF. The gene calls are TRBV28 and TRBJ1-1; maybe TRBD1 (6 bases). Germline V gene data show CDR1 as MDHEN and CDR2 as SYDVKM. CDR3 length equals 13 residues. The ends were cut back, 6 bases at V and 5 bases at J, with 13 bases in the middle.

CDR3 amino acids: CASSLIGEGDTQYF. In DNA, the CDR3 is TGTGCCAGCAGCTTGATAGGGGAAGGAGATACGCAGTATTTT. The rearrangement joins TRBV5-6 to TRBJ2-3; possible D gene TRBD1, 5 bases. The CDR3 totals 14 residues. With 1 base removed from V and 5 bases from J, the gap between germline ends came to 11 bases. The germline V gene has CDR1 SGHDT and CDR2 YYEEEE.

The chain has TRBV5-5 and TRBJ2-7; D is uncertain. V lost 0 bases to trimming and J lost 1 base, with 11 bases between them. The CDR3 contains 15 residues. Germline V gene lookup returns CDR1 SGHKS and CDR2 YYEKEE (reference sequence). DNA of the CDR3: TGTGCCAGCAGCTTGGTGGCCCAGAATTCCTACGAGCAGTACGTC. It specifies CASSLVAQNSYEQYV.

The rearrangement uses TRBV9 and TRBJ2-1, with unresolved D. Germline lookup yields CDR1 SGDLS and CDR2 YYNGEE. Trimming removed 2 bases at V and 0 bases at J, with 9 bases between. The CDR3 consists of 15 residues. CDR3 sequence: CASSVTESSYNEQFF. The DNA for the CDR3 is TGTGCCAGCAGCGTCACTGAGAGCTCCTACAATGAGCAGTTCTTC.

This clone was recorded only once. This chain connects TRBV11-2 to TRBJ2-1; D remains ambiguous. This CDR3 is 13 amino acids long. Trimming stripped 3 bases from V and 6 bases from J, with 9 bases between. Germline V lookup: CDR1 SGHAT, CDR2 FQNNGV. CDR3 region: CASSFSRPNEQFF. The CDR3 DNA follows: TGTGCCAGCAGCTTTTCGAGGCCCAATGAGCAGTTCTTC.

The rearrangement uses TRBV18 and TRBJ2-3, with 8 bases aligning to TRBD2. The CDR3 runs to 17 residues. The V and J ends lost 3 bases and 5 bases, in that order; junction bases with no gene match: 13. Per germline, CDR1 KGHSH and CDR2 LQKENI. The CDR3 loop is CASSPSGLADGRDTQYF. For the CDR3, the DNA is TGTGCCAGCTCACCCTCCGGACTAGCAGATGGGCGAGATACGCAGTATTTT. Variable domain in full (rest from reference TRBV18 and TRBJ2-3): NAGVMQNPRHLVRRRGQEARLRCSPMKGHSHVYWYRQLPEEGLKFMVYLQKENIIDESGMPKERFSAEFPKEGPSILRIQQVVRGDSAAYFCASSPSGLADGRDTQYFGPGTRLTVL.

The gene calls are TRBV7-6 and TRBJ2-3; D is unresolved. The CDR3 loop spans 13 amino acids. The germline V and J ends were trimmed by 5 bases and 0 bases, with 6 bases remaining between them. Germline-derived CDR1 and CDR2 are SGHVS and FNYEAQ. The CDR3 DNA is TGTGCCAGCAGCCTACTGAGCACAGATACGCAGTATTTT. As protein: CASSLLSTDTQYF.